The rows below give T cell receptor beta chains drawn from one sample of a study of blood T cells in healthy people across ages. One entry per CDR3 protein results from TCRdb running MiXCR on the 5' RACE reads. This sample has more than 700,000 distinct CDR3 sequences; around half occur once, and the top ten carry approximately 41%. Sequences were obtained from blood. The receptor set was obtained from an elderly man in good health. Both conserved end residues are part of each CDR3. Fields, in order: clone size, V gene, D gene, J gene, CDR3 DNA, CDR3 protein. A D gene is named only where the DNA matches it firmly. Clone size is stated in some rows and not others, as once, few, many or a class when expanded.

>NA|TRBV14|NA|TRBJ2-3
TGTGCCAGCAGCCAACTCTGGGGAGACAGGCCCTACACAGATACGCAGTATTTT
CASSQLWGDRPYTDTQYF
>NA|TRBV25-1|NA|TRBJ1-2
TGTGCCAGCAGTGCTGATTATGGCTACACCTTC
CASSADYGYTF
>few|TRBV29-1|TRBD1|TRBJ2-7
TGCAGCGCCGGACAGGGGGCTTACGAGCAGTACTTC
CSAGQGAYEQYF
>NA|TRBV4-1|TRBD1|TRBJ1-2
TGCGCCAGCAGCCGTCGGACAGGGAGACAGGACTATGGCTACACCTTC
CASSRRTGRQDYGYTF
>few|TRBV29-1|TRBD2|TRBJ2-7
TGCAGCGTTGAGGGACTAGCGGGAGGTAGGGCCACCTACAATGAGCAGTACTTC
CSVEGLAGGRATYNEQYF
>few|TRBV4-2|TRBD2|TRBJ2-7
TGTGCCAGCAGCCAAGATCTCAGCGGGAGGCTTTACGAGCAGTACTTC
CASSQDLSGRLYEQYF
>NA|TRBV18|TRBD1|TRBJ2-7
TGTGCCAGCTCACCAGGGACAGGGCACGAGCAGTACTTC
CASSPGTGHEQYF
>few|TRBV9|TRBD2|TRBJ2-3
TGTGCCAGCAGCGTCGGAGGGACTAGCGGCACAGATACGCAGTATTTT
CASSVGGTSGTDTQYF
>few|TRBV5-1|TRBD1|TRBJ1-6
TGCGCCAGCAGCTTGGACGGCAGGGGGGGGAATTCACCCCTCCACTTT
CASSLDGRGGNSPLHF
>NA|TRBV9|NA|TRBJ2-1
TGTGCCAGCAGCGTAGACGGGGTCAACTACAATGAGCAGTTCTTC
CASSVDGVNYNEQFF
>NA|TRBV18|NA|TRBJ2-3
TGTGCCAGCTCACCACCTAGCGGTTCGAATACGCAGTATTTT
CASSPPSGSNTQYF
>NA|TRBV25-1|NA|TRBJ2-7
TGTGCCAGCAGTGAGGAGGGATACCGCTACGAGCAGTACTTC
CASSEEGYRYEQYF
>NA|TRBV12-3/TRBV12-4|NA|TRBJ2-3
TGTGCCAGCAGTTTCGGGAACAGATACGCGTATTTT
CASSFGNRYAYF
>NA|TRBV28|TRBD2|TRBJ2-1
TGTGCCAGCAGTACCACTGGACTAGCGGGCGCCTACAATGAGCAGTTCTTC
CASSTTGLAGAYNEQFF
>few|TRBV6-2/TRBV6-3|TRBD1|TRBJ1-6
TGTGCCAGCAAGCCGGGACAGGGCCTTGGATCACCCCTCCACTTT
CASKPGQGLGSPLHF
>NA|TRBV11-2|NA|TRBJ1-2
TGTGCCAGCAGCTTAATAGGACAGTTCCAGTTTAACTATGGCTACACCTTC
CASSLIGQFQFNYGYTF
>NA|TRBV3-1|NA|TRBJ2-1
TGTGCCTCTAAAGCGCATGGGGGGAATGAGCAGTTCTTC
CASKAHGGNEQFF
>few|TRBV12-3/TRBV12-4|TRBD2|TRBJ2-7
TGTGCCAGCAGTTTACAGACTAGCGGGGACCACTACGAGCAGTACTTC
CASSLQTSGDHYEQYF
>NA|TRBV5-1|TRBD2|TRBJ2-7
TGCGCCAGCAGCTTGACTGGACTAGCGGGCTACGAGCAGTACTTC
CASSLTGLAGYEQYF
>few|TRBV10-3|NA|TRBJ2-1
TGTGCCATCAGTGATGGGGCGGCCAATGAGCAGTTCTTC
CAISDGAANEQFF
>NA|TRBV3-1|NA|TRBJ1-2
TGTGCCGGCACCGGTGGGGGCGCGTCCAGTGGCTACACCTTC
CAGTGGGASSGYTF
>few|TRBV7-8|NA|TRBJ1-2
TGTGCCAGCAGCCCCGGGACACCTCATGGCTACACCTTC
CASSPGTPHGYTF
>few|TRBV10-3|NA|TRBJ1-2
TGTGCCATCAGTGAGACAGTTAACTATGGCTACACCTTC
CAISETVNYGYTF
>NA|TRBV11-3|NA|TRBJ2-1
TGTGCCAGCAGACGGGGGTACTTCAATGAGCAGTTCTTC
CASRRGYFNEQFF
>NA|TRBV6-1|TRBD1|TRBJ2-5
TGTGCCAGCAGTAGATCCGGACAGGGGGCCTCCTACAATGAGCAGTACTTC
CASSRSGQGASYNEQYF
>once|TRBV3-1|NA|TRBJ2-1
TGTGCCAGCAGCCAATCCCCTAGTTGGCCCTACAATGAGCAGTTCTTC
CASSQSPSWPYNEQFF
>NA|TRBV4-1|NA|TRBJ2-1
TGCGCCAGCAGCCAAGGGACTTCCGGTGAGCAGTTCTTC
CASSQGTSGEQFF
>NA|TRBV29-1|TRBD2|TRBJ2-2
TGCAGCGTTGAAGACCCGGGGAGGGACACCGGGGAGCTGTTTTTT
CSVEDPGRDTGELFF
>few|TRBV10-3|TRBD2|TRBJ2-7
TGTGCCATCACTGGGACTAGCGGGAGATTAATTGACGAGCAGTACTTC
CAITGTSGRLIDEQYF
>NA|TRBV7-2|NA|TRBJ2-5
TGTGCCAGCAGCCAGCGGACGGGAGAAGGGACCCAGTACTTC
CASSQRTGEGTQYF
>NA|TRBV3-1|NA|TRBJ1-5
TGTGCCAGCAGCCAGGACAGTGTAACTCAGCCCCAGCATTTT
CASSQDSVTQPQHF
>many|TRBV12-3/TRBV12-4|TRBD1|TRBJ1-5
TGTGCCAGCAAAGGGGGCCCTCAGCCCCAGCATTTT
CASKGGPQPQHF
>NA|TRBV28|TRBD1|TRBJ2-4
TGTGCCAGCAGCAGCGACAGGGGATTTGTGAGTGAGCAGTACTTC
CASSSDRGFVSEQYF
>NA|TRBV3-1|TRBD2|TRBJ2-7
TGTGCCAGCAGTTTAAGAGGTGGGGCGGGAGGTCGTCACAATGAGCAGTACTTC
CASSLRGGAGGRHNEQYF
>NA|TRBV3-1|TRBD2|TRBJ2-7
TGTGCCAGCAGCCCAACTAGCGTCATCTACGAGCAGTACTTC
CASSPTSVIYEQYF